Below, one T cell receptor beta chain is given with its context. Its antigen is not known. This may be a read error: a much more frequent sequence differs by one nucleotide. The sample is drawn from a study of CD8 T cells in ankylosing spondylitis. Study-wide results and caveats: Existing reports had already noted some motif variants in reactive arthritis synovial fluid and blood. Disease-linked clones bore a CD8+ phenotype and were relatively rare in peripheral blood. It was reported that disease-linked clones were significantly enriched in matched ankylosing spondylitis synovial fluid. Made up of under 10 highly homologous variants, a TCR beta motif appeared characteristic of ankylosing spondylitis blood.

One entry per CDR3 protein, called by TCRdb with MiXCR from the 5' RACE reads. The data hold about 190,000 distinct CDR3 sequences, with around 13% observed a single time. The germline V gene encodes CDR1 MNHEY and CDR2 SMNVEV (reference sequence). This CDR3 has 15 residues. The V and J genes are TRBV27 and TRBJ2-3, with D tentatively TRBD2 (6 bases). Specimen: blood, either unsorted or a sorted T cell fraction (not recorded which). The clonotype was recovered from a female donor with ankylosing spondylitis or in good health (not recorded which). CDR3 DNA: TGTGCCTGCAGTTTATTGCAGGGAGGTGGAGATACGCAGTATTTT. It specifies CACSLLQGGGDTQYF.